Each of the 29 T cell receptor beta chains below was sequenced from the same sample in a study of OX40 agonist ivuxolimab in advanced cancers. Sequencing was performed with immunoSEQ multiplex PCR; in TCRdb, only in-frame clones are kept and a portion is missing. The sample includes approximately 81,000 clones, around 90% of them seen just once. Source: CD4+ or CD8+ T cells sorted from blood, taken in a trial of the OX40 agonist ivuxolimab. The source of these receptors is an adult with an advanced solid tumor such as melanoma, head and neck, liver or kidney cancer.

The CDR3: CASSNFEGVGRAFF. CDR3 DNA: TGTGCCAGCTCAAATTTTGAGGGAGTCGGAAGAGCTTTCTTT. The rearrangement uses TRBV18 and TRBJ1-1; no reliable D call. The CDR3 runs to 14 residues. Germline V gene data show CDR1 as KGHSH and CDR2 as LQKENI. Trimming removed 5 bases at V and 10 bases at J, with 20 bases between.

V and J are TRBV25-1 and TRBJ2-1; D perhaps matches TRBD2 (7 bases). Trimming shortened V by 7 bases and J by 9 bases, and 19 bases separated the two germline ends. The CDR3 sequence is 14 residues long. Germline V gives CDR1 MGHDK, CDR2 SYGVNS. Here the CDR3 reads CASMTSGGAGEQFF. The CDR3 DNA reads as TGTGCCAGCATGACTAGTGGGGGGGCCGGTGAGCAGTTCTTC.

The rearrangement joins TRBV29-1 to TRBJ1-1, with no clear D. CDR1 and CDR2 (germline): SQVTM, ANQGSEA. The CDR3 is made up of 13 amino acids. The V and J ends lost 3 bases and 0 bases respectively, with 8 bases between them. CDR3 coding DNA: TGCAGCGTTGATGCAGGCTTGAACACTGAAGCTTTCTTT. Translating gives CSVDAGLNTEAFF.

CDR3 coding DNA: TGCGCCAGCAGCTCAATTCAAGGGTCTCCCCAAGAGACCCAGTACTTC. Protein: CASSSIQGSPQETQYF. The chain combines TRBV5-1 with TRBJ2-5; D is unclear. V lost 3 bases, J lost 1 base, and 16 bases lay in between. CDR1 is SGHRS and CDR2 is YFSETQ in the germline V gene. The CDR3 spans 16 residues.

The chain is built from TRBV2 and TRBJ1-2; D might be TRBD1 (6 bases). The V end lost 0 bases, the J end lost 8 bases, and 13 bases lay between the germline ends. Germline V gene sequence: CDR1 SNHLY, CDR2 FYNNEI. The CDR3 covers 14 residues. Here the CDR3 DNA reads TGTGCCAGCAGTGAAGCGCATACAGGGAGCGGCTACACCTTC. Protein product: CASSEAHTGSGYTF. Full variable domain (remainder filled in from reference TRBV2 and TRBJ1-2): EPEVTQTPSHQVTQMGQEVILRCVPISNHLYFYWYRQILGQKVEFLVSFYNNEISEKSEIFDDQFSVERPDGSNFTLKIRSTKLEDSAMYFCASSEAHTGSGYTFGSGTRLTVV.

The V call is TRBV6-6, the J call TRBJ1-5; D gene unclear. Germline lookup yields CDR1 MNHNY and CDR2 SVGAGI (reference sequence). Trimming shortened V by 8 bases and J by 2 bases, and 13 bases separated the two germline ends. This CDR3 has 14 amino acids. The DNA of the CDR3 is TGTGCCAGCGGGTGGGTTGGGGGCAATCAGCCCCAGCATTTT. It yields the protein CASGWVGGNQPQHF.

V and J are TRBV28 and TRBJ1-1; D gene uncertain. Germline assignment: CDR1 MDHEN and CDR2 SYDVKM. CDR3 length: 12 residues. Trimming removed 4 bases from V and 3 bases from J, with 6 bases in between. CDR3 bases: TGTGCCAGCAGTTCGGCGGACACTGAAGCTTTCTTT. Encoded protein: CASSSADTEAFF. Looking up the rest from reference TRBV28 and TRBJ1-1 gives the full variable domain: DVKVTQSSRYLVKRTGEKVFLECVQDMDHENMFWYRQDPGLGLRLIYFSYDVKMKEKGDIPEGYSVSREKKERFSLILESASTNQTSMYLCASSSADTEAFFGQGTRLTVV.

J is TRBJ1-2 and V is TRBV5-6; D is ambiguous. CDR3 length: 14 amino acids. V lost 0 bases and J 3 bases, leaving 9 bases between the germline ends. Germline CDR1 reads SGHDT; CDR2 reads YYEEEE. In DNA, the CDR3 is TGTGCCAGCAGCTTGGGACCCGGGGACTATGGCTACACCTTC. Protein product: CASSLGPGDYGYTF. The variable domain in full, completed from reference TRBV5-6 and TRBJ1-2, reads DAGVTQSPTHLIKTRGQQVTLRCSPKSGHDTVSWYQQALGQGPQFIFQYYEEEERQRGNFPDRFSGHQFPNYSSELNVNALLLGDSALYLCASSLGPGDYGYTFGSGTRLTVV.

The gene calls are TRBV7-6 and TRBJ2-5; 12 positions agree with TRBD1. V trimming: 5 bases; J trimming: 5 bases; junction bases outside the gene matches: 6. Germline V gene data show CDR1 as SGHVS and CDR2 as FNYEAQ. The CDR3 is 15 amino acids. The CDR3 bases are TGTGCCAGCAGCGAAGGGACAGGGGGCTGGGAGACCCAGTACTTC. The encoded protein is CASSEGTGGWETQYF.

CDR3: CASSWDGGGNTIYF. CDR3 coding DNA: TGTGCCAGCAGCTGGGACGGTGGCGGAAACACCATATATTTT. The V gene is TRBV7-9, the J gene TRBJ1-3, with D maybe TRBD1 (5 bases). Germline V CDR1 and CDR2: SEHNR, FQNEAQ (reference sequence). The CDR3 loop spans 14 amino acids. The V end was cut by 4 bases, the J end by 4 bases, with 11 bases between.

V gene TRBV5-5 combines with J gene TRBJ2-5, with D perhaps TRBD2 (5 bases). Per the germline V gene, CDR1 is SGHKS and CDR2 is YYEKEE (reference sequence). Trimming left V 1 base short and J 4 bases short, with 17 bases between. The CDR3 loop spans 16 amino acids. The CDR3, as DNA: TGTGCCAGCAGCTTGTTCGGATCTCGGAGGCCAGAGACCCAGTACTTC. Residues: CASSLFGSRRPETQYF.

The chain links TRBV10-3 to TRBJ2-6; D is uncertain. CDR1 and CDR2 from the germline V gene are ENHRY and SYGVKD. The V gene lost 2 bases and the J gene lost 8 bases, with 13 bases spanning the gap. The CDR3 runs 15 residues. In DNA form, the CDR3 reads TGTGCCATCAGTGAGGCTGGGCCCCCGCCCAACGTCCTGACTTTC. It is translated as CAISEAGPPPNVLTF.

This clone is a singleton in its sample. V and J are TRBV9 and TRBJ2-3; TRBD1 agrees at 12 bases. This CDR3 region has 14 residues. CDR1 is SGDLS, CDR2 YYNGEE, per germline. V shed 4 bases, J shed 6 bases, and the junction held 3 bases outside the gene matches. For the CDR3, the DNA is TGTGCCAGCAGCCGGGACAGGGGGCAGGATACGCAGTATTTT. Its translation: CASSRDRGQDTQYF.

This CDR3 reads CASINDRANTEAFF. The CDR3 bases are TGTGCCAGCATTAACGACAGGGCGAACACTGAAGCTTTCTTT. The genes are TRBV28 and TRBJ1-1; 7 nucleotides align to TRBD1. The CDR3 contains 14 residues. Trimming took 7 bases from V and 1 from J; bases not matched to a gene: 6. The germline gives CDR1 MDHEN, CDR2 SYDVKM.

The V call is TRBV21-1, the J call TRBJ1-5. TRBV21-1 corresponds to a pseudogene. This CDR3 comprises 19 residues. Here the CDR3 reads CASSPEKIRTETINQPQHF. The CDR3 DNA is TGTGCCAGCAGCCCTGAAAAAATTAGGACGGAGACAATAAATCAGCCCCAGCATTTT.

This clone turned up a few times. This sample also contains other DNA sequences that code for the same CDR3. V gene TRBV2 combines with J gene TRBJ1-6, with 7 positions matching TRBD1. V lost 4 bases and J lost 8; bases outside the gene matches: 2. CDR1 is SNHLY, CDR2 FYNNEI, per germline. The CDR3 is 13 amino acids. CDR3 sequence: CASSGDRDSPLHF. The CDR3 region has the DNA TGTGCCAGCAGTGGGGACAGAGATTCACCCCTCCACTTT.

The chain employs TRBV11-2 and TRBJ2-7; no reliable D call. The germline V gene has CDR1 SGHAT and CDR2 FQNNGV. This CDR3 region has 13 residues. Between the trimmed V and J ends, which lost 3 bases and 2 bases, there was a span of 8 bases. In DNA, the CDR3 is TGTGCCAGCAGCTTCGGACCGACCTACGAGCAGTACTTC. It yields the protein CASSFGPTYEQYF.

The rearrangement joins TRBV2 to TRBJ2-3; TRBD2 is a possible D gene (7 bases). Germline V gives CDR1 SNHLY, CDR2 FYNNEI. This CDR3 has 16 residues. The V gene lost 7 bases and the J gene lost 6 bases, with 23 bases spanning the gap. CDR3 sequence: CASMIEWGGVADTQYF. CDR3 DNA: TGTGCCAGCATGATTGAATGGGGGGGCGTGGCGGATACGCAGTATTTT. The full variable domain, rest sourced from reference TRBV2 and TRBJ2-3, is EPEVTQTPSHQVTQMGQEVILRCVPISNHLYFYWYRQILGQKVEFLVSFYNNEISEKSEIFDDQFSVERPDGSNFTLKIRSTKLEDSAMYFCASMIEWGGVADTQYFGPGTRLTVL.

V usage is TRBV28 and J usage is TRBJ1-1; D remains ambiguous. This CDR3 has 13 residues. V lost 6 bases, J lost 6 bases, and 14 bases lay in between. Germline V gene data show CDR1 as MDHEN and CDR2 as SYDVKM. This chain's CDR3 is CASSSTGRAEAFF. As DNA, the CDR3 is TGTGCCAGCAGCTCGACTGGGAGGGCTGAAGCTTTCTTT. The full variable domain, rest sourced from reference TRBV28 and TRBJ1-1, is DVKVTQSSRYLVKRTGEKVFLECVQDMDHENMFWYRQDPGLGLRLIYFSYDVKMKEKGDIPEGYSVSREKKERFSLILESASTNQTSMYLCASSSTGRAEAFFGQGTRLTVV.

The chain is built from TRBV7-9 and TRBJ2-5, with a weak D call TRBD1 (5 bases). Trimming removed 1 base from V and 4 bases from J, with 10 bases in between. The CDR3 extends over 14 amino acids. Germline values: CDR1 SEHNR, CDR2 FQNEAQ (reference sequence). CDR3 residues: CASSLGNRRETQYF. CDR3 nucleotide sequence: TGTGCCAGCAGCTTAGGGAACAGGCGAGAGACCCAGTACTTC.

The chain uses TRBV9 and TRBJ2-3; possibly TRBD1 for D (5 bases). The CDR3 consists of 14 residues. Trimming removed 0 bases from V and 5 bases from J, with 10 bases in between. Germline CDR1 reads SGDLS; CDR2 reads YYNGEE. The DNA for the CDR3 is TGTGCCAGCAGCGTAGATGCAGGGAAAGATACGCAGTATTTT. Residues: CASSVDAGKDTQYF.

The chain uses TRBV7-9 and TRBJ2-2; perhaps TRBD1 as D (6 bases). Trimming took 2 bases from V and 3 from J, leaving 10 bases between them. Germline CDR1 reads SEHNR; CDR2 reads FQNEAQ (reference sequence). The CDR3 loop spans 15 amino acids. CDR3 sequence reads: CASSLLQGHTGELFF. The CDR3 DNA follows: TGTGCCAGCAGCTTACTACAGGGTCACACCGGGGAGCTGTTTTTT.

The V gene is TRBV2, the J gene TRBJ2-3, with D possibly TRBD2 on 6 matching bases. CDR3 length: 13 residues. The ends were cut back, 9 bases at V and 2 bases at J, with 12 bases in the middle. CDR1 is SNHLY, CDR2 FYNNEI, per germline. CDR3 sequence reads: CASSRGTTDTQYF. CDR3 in DNA: TGTGCCAGTAGCCGCGGGACCACAGATACGCAGTATTTT.

This chain connects TRBV7-2 to TRBJ2-7; TRBD1 matches at 7 bases. The junction had 5 bases not matched to a gene; V was cut back by 5 bases and J by 1 base. The V gene's germline CDR1 is SGHTA and CDR2 FQGNSA. The CDR3 spans 14 residues. This chain's CDR3 is CASSPRQGSYEQYF. CDR3 sequence (DNA): TGTGCCAGCAGCCCCCGACAGGGATCCTACGAGCAGTACTTC.

The rearrangement joins TRBV6-6 to TRBJ2-7; 7 bases map to TRBD2. CDR1 is MNHNY, CDR2 SVGAGI, per germline (reference sequence). The CDR3 length is 15 residues. J gave up 1 base and V 2 bases, and 5 bases lay outside the gene matches. CDR3 in amino acids: CASSYLIGGSYEQYF. The CDR3 region has the DNA TGTGCCAGCAGTTACCTGATCGGGGGGTCCTACGAGCAGTACTTC.

The V gene is TRBV5-1, the J gene TRBJ2-2; D perhaps matches TRBD2 (6 bases). CDR1 is SGHRS and CDR2 is YFSETQ in the germline V gene. The CDR3 loop spans 15 amino acids. Between the trimmed V and J ends, which lost 7 bases and 1 base, there was a span of 14 bases. The CDR3 sequence is CASSPGELNTGELFF. The DNA of the CDR3 is TGCGCCAGCTCCCCGGGGGAACTGAACACCGGGGAGCTGTTTTTT.

This chain uses TRBV6-6 with TRBJ2-7; perhaps TRBD2 as D (5 bases). The germline V gene encodes CDR1 MNHNY and CDR2 SVGAGI (reference sequence). Trimming cost V 10 bases and J 4 bases, with 17 bases left between them. The CDR3 sequence is 13 residues long. CDR3 protein: CATCIRGGYEQYF. DNA for the CDR3: TGTGCCACCTGTATCCGCGGAGGATACGAGCAGTACTTC.

This sequence joins TRBV5-1 and TRBJ2-2; D is unresolved. This CDR3 spans 14 amino acids. From germline, CDR1 is SGHRS and CDR2 YFSETQ. V was cut by 6 bases and J by 6 bases, with 15 bases left in between. The CDR3 DNA reads as TGCGCCAGCAATCAAGGGCCTTGGCCCGGGGAGCTGTTTTTT. It codes for CASNQGPWPGELFF.

This clone was detected once. The rearrangement uses TRBV18 and TRBJ1-1; 8 bases map to TRBD1. Germline-derived CDR1 and CDR2 are KGHSH and LQKENI. J was trimmed by 0 bases and V by 5 bases; bases with no gene match: 11. This CDR3 comprises 17 residues. CDR3 in DNA: TGTGCCAGCTCAAGCCGACAGGGGCAGGGTATGAACACTGAAGCTTTCTTT. Its translation: CASSSRQGQGMNTEAFF.